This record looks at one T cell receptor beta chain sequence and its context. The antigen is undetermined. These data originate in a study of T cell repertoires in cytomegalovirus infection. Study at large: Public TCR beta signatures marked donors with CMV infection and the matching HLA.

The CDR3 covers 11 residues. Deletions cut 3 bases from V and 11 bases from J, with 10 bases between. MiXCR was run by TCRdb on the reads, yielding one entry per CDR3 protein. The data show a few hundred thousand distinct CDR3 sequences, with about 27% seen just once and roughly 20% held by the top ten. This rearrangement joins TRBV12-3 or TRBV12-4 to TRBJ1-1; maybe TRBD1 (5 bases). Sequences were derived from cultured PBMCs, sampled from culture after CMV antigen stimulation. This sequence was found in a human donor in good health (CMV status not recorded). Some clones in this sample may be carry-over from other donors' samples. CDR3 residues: CASSLGGAAFF. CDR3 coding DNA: TGTGCCAGCAGTTTGGGAGGGGCGGCTTTCTTT.